This T cell receptor beta chain was captured by sequencing in a study of a mutant IDH1 vaccine in newly diagnosed glioma. Background on the study: Vaccine dosing followed radiotherapy by 4-6 weeks, or accompanied temozolomide cycles.

Details on this clone: What it binds is unknown.

Clones were sequenced by immunoSEQ multiplex PCR, and TCRdb holds only the in-frame ones, with some missing. There are some 60,000 clones in the sample; about nine tenths occur only once, and approximately 1.5% lies in the top ten. Sample time point: week 23, last vaccination. The content of each vaccine dose was 300 ug of mutant IDH1 20-mer peptide, and topical imiquimod accompanied it. This receptor was taken from a man aged 40-49 years with glioma. Sample: PBMCs, taken from a glioma patient whose treatment included an IDH1 peptide vaccine.

CDR3 amino acids: CASSLVFGEQYF. DNA of the CDR3: TGTGCCAGCAGCTTAGTCTTCGGTGAGCAGTACTTC. The J gene is TRBJ2-7, the V gene TRBV7-8; no reliable D call. This CDR3 is built from 12 residues. The germline V gene encodes CDR1 SGHVS and CDR2 FQNEAQ. Between the trimmed V and J ends, which lost 1 base and 7 bases, there was a span of 8 bases.